In this sample, the clone carrying this T cell receptor (beta chain) turned up many times. What it binds is not known. The sample originates from a study of human T cells and chemical hapten exposure. The time point was: healthy volunteer bleed at 2 weeks. Someone pulled total RNA out of unfractionated whole blood. The CDR3 totals 15 residues. Germline V gives CDR1 SGHNT, CDR2 YYREEE (reference sequence). Trimming shortened V by 4 bases and J by 4 bases, and 12 bases separated the two germline ends. Per the original methods: Counting gave a median of around 100,000 TCRs per sample, with values ranging from 23,224 to 690,600. TCRdb passed the RACE reads through MiXCR, listing each CDR3 protein once. The V and J calls shown here were made by TCRdb, not taken from the authors' results. In the table there are 35,000 to 50,000 distinct CDR3 sequences, 4.3% of which are singletons. General study results and limits: Following DPC sensitization, TCRs present above 1 in 1000 frequency showed no change.

This clonotype was sampled from a female donor in good health. Some clones in this sample may be carry-over from other donors' samples. V is TRBV5-4 and J is TRBJ1-6; no clear D. Sequenced input: whole blood. CDR3 nucleotides: TGTGCCAGCAGCAACAAGCAGGCTTATAATTCACCCCTCCACTTT. Translated: CASSNKQAYNSPLHF.